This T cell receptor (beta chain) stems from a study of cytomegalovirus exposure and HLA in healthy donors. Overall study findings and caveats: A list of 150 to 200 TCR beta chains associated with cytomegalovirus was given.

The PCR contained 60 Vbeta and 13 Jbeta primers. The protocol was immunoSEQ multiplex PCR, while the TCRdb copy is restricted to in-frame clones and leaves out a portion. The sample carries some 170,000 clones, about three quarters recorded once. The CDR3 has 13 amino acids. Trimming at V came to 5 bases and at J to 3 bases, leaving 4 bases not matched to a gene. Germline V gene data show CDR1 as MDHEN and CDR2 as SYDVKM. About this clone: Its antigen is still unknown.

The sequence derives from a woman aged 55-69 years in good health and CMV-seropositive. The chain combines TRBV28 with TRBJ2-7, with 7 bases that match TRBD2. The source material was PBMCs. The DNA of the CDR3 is TGTGCCAGCAGTCCCGGGGGGAACTACGAGCAGTACTTC. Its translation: CASSPGGNYEQYF.